These 17 T cell receptor beta chains share one sample of origin, sequenced in a study of beta chain features in type 1 diabetes. Findings and limits, study-wide: There was a moderate but significant shortening of TCRB CDR3s in all four CD4+ subsets of Type 1 diabetes patients.

No antigen has been assigned to these receptors. The isolated RNA, all of it, was reverse transcribed, so expressed TCRB transcripts were what got sequenced. TCRdb keeps only in-frame clones here, not all; method: immunoSEQ multiplex PCR. The data hold approximately 150,000 clones, with around 63% observed a single time. The sequenced material came from naive CD4+ T cells from blood. All receptors derive from a man aged 25-45 years with type 1 diabetes.

The J gene is TRBJ1-2, the V gene TRBV30; 8 bases agree with TRBD1. The CDR3 is made up of 15 amino acids. Germline values: CDR1 GTSNPN, CDR2 SVGIG (reference sequence). The J segment lost 7 bases and the V segment lost 0 bases, leaving 10 bases of the junction unmatched. The CDR3 loop is CAWSVGGQGASGYTF. Here the CDR3 DNA reads TGTGCCTGGAGTGTAGGCGGGCAGGGGGCCTCTGGCTACACCTTC.

This rearrangement joins TRBV5-1 to TRBJ2-3; tentative D call: TRBD2 (7 bases). CDR3 length equals 17 residues. Germline CDR1 SGHRS, CDR2 YFSETQ. V was trimmed by 0 bases and J by 0 bases, leaving 14 bases between them. The CDR3 nucleotides read TGCGCCAGCAGCTTGGTATTGGCGGGGGCCAGCACAGATACGCAGTATTTT. Its protein is CASSLVLAGASTDTQYF.

V is TRBV6-6 and J is TRBJ2-5; D is possibly TRBD2 (5 bases). The V and J ends lost 7 bases and 0 bases respectively, with 9 bases between them. CDR3 length: 13 residues. Per the germline V gene, CDR1 is MNHNY and CDR2 is SVGAGI (reference sequence). The CDR3 DNA is TGTGCCAGCACCGTGAGGGACCAAGAGACCCAGTACTTC. Translated, it gives CASTVRDQETQYF.

This chain uses TRBV6-1 with TRBJ2-7; no definite D call. Germline CDR1 reads MNHNS; CDR2 reads SASEGT. CDR3 size: 11 residues. Trimming pared 2 bases from V and 3 bases from J, leaving 2 bases between. Written as DNA, the CDR3 is TGTGCCAGCAGTGAAAACTACGAGCAGTACTTC. It encodes CASSENYEQYF.

This clone was seen only a few times. V usage is TRBV30 and J usage is TRBJ2-3; 8 nucleotides line up with TRBD1. Trimming cost V 5 bases and J 2 bases; bases outside gene matches: 3. The CDR3 is 13 residues long. Germline V gene data show CDR1 as GTSNPN and CDR2 as SVGIG (reference sequence). For the CDR3, the DNA is TGTGCCTGGGGACAGGGAAACACAGATACGCAGTATTTT. Translation gives CAWGQGNTDTQYF.

This clone was seen a handful of times. V gene TRBV30 combines with J gene TRBJ1-1, with 8 bases fitting TRBD1. Germline assignment: CDR1 GTSNPN and CDR2 SVGIG (reference sequence). The CDR3 covers 15 residues. With 2 bases clipped from V and 6 bases from J, the junction kept 11 bases outside the gene matches. The CDR3 protein is CAWSFSAGGWAEAFF. The CDR3 DNA sequence: TGTGCCTGGAGTTTCTCCGCAGGGGGCTGGGCTGAAGCTTTCTTT. The variable domain in full, completed from reference TRBV30 and TRBJ1-1, reads SQTIHQWPATLVQPVGSPLSLECTVEGTSNPNLYWYRQAAGRGLQLLFYSVGIGQISSEVPQNLSASRPQDRQFILSSKKLLLSDSGFYLCAWSFSAGGWAEAFFGQGTRLTVV.

The V call is TRBV4-1, the J call TRBJ2-7; TRBD1 agrees at 11 bases. This CDR3 comprises 16 residues. CDR1 and CDR2 from the germline V gene are MGHRA and YSYEKL. The ends lost 0 bases at V and 4 bases at J; junction bases unmatched: 5. The CDR3 loop is CASSQDLRDRGYEQYF. As DNA, the CDR3 is TGCGCCAGCAGCCAAGACCTCCGGGACAGGGGGTACGAGCAGTACTTC.

This chain links TRBV11-2 with TRBJ2-3, with D uncertain. This CDR3 spans 13 amino acids. V was shortened by 5 bases and J by 2 bases, with 8 bases between the two germline ends. Looked up from germline, CDR1 is SGHAT and CDR2 is FQNNGV. CDR3 loop: CASSPGITDTQYF. CDR3 nucleotide sequence: TGTGCCAGCAGCCCAGGAATCACAGATACGCAGTATTTT.

The V and J genes are TRBV5-6 and TRBJ2-7; 7 bases align to TRBD1. The length of the CDR3 is 14 residues. The V gene's germline CDR1 is SGHDT and CDR2 YYEEEE. The V and J ends lost 4 bases and 4 bases, in that order; junction bases with no gene match: 8. This chain's CDR3 is CASSTRQGKYEQYF. The CDR3 nucleotides read TGTGCCAGCAGCACGCGACAGGGTAAATACGAGCAGTACTTC.

The J gene is TRBJ2-5, the V gene TRBV29-1; D gene uncertain. V was clipped by 3 bases and J by 4 bases, with 3 bases between them. Germline V gives CDR1 SQVTM, CDR2 ANQGSEA. The CDR3 sequence is 10 residues long. The CDR3 sequence: CSVESETQYF. The CDR3 DNA is TGCAGCGTTGAGTCAGAGACCCAGTACTTC. The full variable domain, its missing parts supplied by reference TRBV29-1 and TRBJ2-5, is SAVISQKPSRDICQRGTSLTIQCQVDSQVTMMFWYRQQPGQSLTLIATANQGSEATYESGFVIDKFPISRPNLTFSTLTVSNMSPEDSSIYLCSVESETQYFGPGTRLLVL.

This chain joins TRBV20-1 and TRBJ2-2; D possibly corresponds to TRBD1 (5 bases). This CDR3 contains 11 residues. Trimming took 7 bases from V and 4 from J, leaving 7 bases between them. From germline, CDR1 is DFQATT and CDR2 SNEGSKA (reference sequence). The CDR3 loop reads CSVRATGELFF. As DNA, the CDR3 is TGCAGTGTCAGGGCCACCGGGGAGCTGTTTTTT.

The CDR3 loop is CASTTGQGRGEQYF. The CDR3 DNA sequence: TGTGCCAGCACCACGGGACAGGGACGAGGCGAGCAGTACTTC. J is TRBJ2-7 and V is TRBV28, with 9 bases that match TRBD1. Germline values: CDR1 MDHEN, CDR2 SYDVKM. The CDR3 loop spans 14 amino acids. The junction had 10 bases not matched to a gene; V was cut back by 7 bases and J by 6 bases.

The chain employs TRBV6-5 and TRBJ2-7; a possible D gene is TRBD1 (5 bases). The V gene lost 6 bases and the J gene lost 3 bases, with 18 bases spanning the gap. In germline, CDR1 is MNHEY, CDR2 SVGAGI. This CDR3 spans 15 amino acids. CDR3 residues: CASRRDRFQDYEQYF. As DNA, the CDR3 is TGTGCCAGCAGGAGAGACAGATTTCAAGACTACGAGCAGTACTTC.

The chain joins TRBV7-2 to TRBJ2-1; 13 nucleotides agree with TRBD2. Per germline, CDR1 SGHTA and CDR2 FQGNSA. This CDR3 has 16 residues. The V gene end was trimmed by 5 bases and the J gene end by 6 bases; junction bases not matched to a gene: 7. CDR3 sequence reads: CASSGRGLAGLNEQFF. CDR3 in DNA: TGTGCCAGCAGCGGGCGGGGACTAGCGGGGCTCAATGAGCAGTTCTTC.

The chain joins TRBV7-2 to TRBJ1-6; 7 nucleotides align to TRBD1. Losses at the gene ends were 0 bases for V and 5 bases for J; bases not matched to a gene: 4. Germline V lookup: CDR1 SGHTA, CDR2 FQGNSA. The CDR3 consists of 16 residues. CDR3 in amino acids: CASSLAGTDNNSPLHF. The CDR3 coding sequence is TGTGCCAGCAGCTTAGCAGGGACAGATAATAATTCACCCCTCCACTTT.

This chain joins TRBV5-4 and TRBJ2-5; D gene uncertain. This CDR3 region has 14 residues. V lost 4 bases, J lost 4 bases, and 14 bases lay in between. Germline lookup yields CDR1 SGHNT and CDR2 YYREEE (reference sequence). CDR3 sequence (DNA): TGTGCCAGCAGCCCCCTTGACCTGGCAGAGACCCAGTACTTC. Encoded protein: CASSPLDLAETQYF.

The rearrangement links TRBV7-9 to TRBJ2-7; no reliable D call. Trimming removed 5 bases at V and 1 base at J, with 9 bases between. In germline, CDR1 is SEHNR, CDR2 FQNEAQ (reference sequence). This CDR3 has 13 amino acids. As DNA, the CDR3 is TGTGCCAGCAGCCCCGCTGAGTCCTACGAGCAGTACTTC. Amino acid sequence: CASSPAESYEQYF.